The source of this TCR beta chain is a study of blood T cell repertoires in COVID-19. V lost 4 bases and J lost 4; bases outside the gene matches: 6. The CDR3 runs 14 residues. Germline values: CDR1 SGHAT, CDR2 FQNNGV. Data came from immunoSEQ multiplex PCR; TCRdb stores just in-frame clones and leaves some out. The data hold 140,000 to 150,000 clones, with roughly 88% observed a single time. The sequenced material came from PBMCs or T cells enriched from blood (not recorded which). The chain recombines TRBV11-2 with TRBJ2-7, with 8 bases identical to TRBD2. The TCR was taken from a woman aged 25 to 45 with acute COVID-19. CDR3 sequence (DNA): TGTGCCAGCAGCTCCGGACGGGGGGGGTACGAGCAGTACTTC. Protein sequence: CASSSGRGGYEQYF.